This TCR beta chain comes out of a study of cytomegalovirus exposure and HLA in healthy donors. Study-level results: About 87% or about 30% of the time was how often most TCR beta V segments were productive, according to an earlier analysis. Within the data, a cluster of highly shared sequence variants was likely a sequencing artifact. Presence/absence analyses took donor sequencing depth as roughly uniform.

This CDR3 has 13 residues. Germline V gene sequence: CDR1 MNHNS, CDR2 SASEGT. Between the trimmed V and J ends, which lost 6 bases and 2 bases, there was a span of 9 bases. A word on this clone: Antigen specificity is unknown.

This PCR relied on a set of 60 Vbeta primers and 13 Jbeta primers. TCRdb's copy holds only in-frame clones and misses some; the assay was immunoSEQ multiplex PCR. The sample totals around 100,000 clones. The clonotype originates from a man in his forties in good health and CMV-seronegative. The J gene is TRBJ2-3, the V gene TRBV6-1; D remains unclear. The sample taken for sequencing was PBMCs. CDR3 sequence: CASSRRPTDTQYF. CDR3 in DNA: TGTGCCAGCAGCAGGCGCCCCACAGATACGCAGTATTTT.